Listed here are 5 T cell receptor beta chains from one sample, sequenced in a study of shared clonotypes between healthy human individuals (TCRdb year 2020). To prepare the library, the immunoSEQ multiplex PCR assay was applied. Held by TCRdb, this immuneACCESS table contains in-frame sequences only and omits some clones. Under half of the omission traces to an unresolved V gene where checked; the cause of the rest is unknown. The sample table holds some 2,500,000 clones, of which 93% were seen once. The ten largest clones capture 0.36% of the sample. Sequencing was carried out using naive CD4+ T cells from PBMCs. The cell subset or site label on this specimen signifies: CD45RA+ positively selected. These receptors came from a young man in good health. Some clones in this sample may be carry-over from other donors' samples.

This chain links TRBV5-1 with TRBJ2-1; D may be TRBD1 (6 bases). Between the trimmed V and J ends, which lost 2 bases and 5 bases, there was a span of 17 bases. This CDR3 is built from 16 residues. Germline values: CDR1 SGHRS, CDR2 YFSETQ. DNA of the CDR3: TGCGCCAGCAGCTTCGCCACCGGGACAACAAACAATGAGCAGTTCTTC. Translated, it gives CASSFATGTTNNEQFF.

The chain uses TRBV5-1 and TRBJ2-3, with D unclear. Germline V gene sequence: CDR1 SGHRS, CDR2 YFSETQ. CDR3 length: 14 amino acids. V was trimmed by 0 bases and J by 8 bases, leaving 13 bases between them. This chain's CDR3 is CASSLETAWRTQYF. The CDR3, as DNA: TGCGCCAGCAGCTTGGAGACCGCTTGGCGTACGCAGTATTTT.

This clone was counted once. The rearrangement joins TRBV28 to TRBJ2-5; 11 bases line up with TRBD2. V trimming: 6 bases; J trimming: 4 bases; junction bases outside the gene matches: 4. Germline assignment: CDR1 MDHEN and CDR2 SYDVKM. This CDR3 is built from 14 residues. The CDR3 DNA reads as TGTGCCAGCAGAACTAGCGGGAGAGGAGAGACCCAGTACTTC. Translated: CASRTSGRGETQYF.

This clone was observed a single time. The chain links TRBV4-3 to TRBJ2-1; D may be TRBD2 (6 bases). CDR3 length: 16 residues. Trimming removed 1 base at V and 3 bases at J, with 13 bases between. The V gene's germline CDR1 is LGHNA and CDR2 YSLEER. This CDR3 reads CASSQGAGGSYNEQFF. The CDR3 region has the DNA TGCGCCAGCAGCCAAGGAGCCGGGGGAAGCTACAATGAGCAGTTCTTC.

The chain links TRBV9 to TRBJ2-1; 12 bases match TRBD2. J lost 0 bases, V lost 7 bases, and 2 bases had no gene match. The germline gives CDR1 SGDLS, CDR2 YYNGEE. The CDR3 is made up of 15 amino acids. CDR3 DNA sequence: TGTGCCAGCGGACTAGCGGGGAGCTCCTACAATGAGCAGTTCTTC. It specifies CASGLAGSSYNEQFF. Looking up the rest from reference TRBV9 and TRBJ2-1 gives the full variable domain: DSGVTQTPKHLITATGQRVTLRCSPRSGDLSVYWYQQSLDQGLQFLIQYYNGEERAKGNILERFSAQQFPDLHSELNLSSLELGDSALYFCASGLAGSSYNEQFFGPGTRLTVL.